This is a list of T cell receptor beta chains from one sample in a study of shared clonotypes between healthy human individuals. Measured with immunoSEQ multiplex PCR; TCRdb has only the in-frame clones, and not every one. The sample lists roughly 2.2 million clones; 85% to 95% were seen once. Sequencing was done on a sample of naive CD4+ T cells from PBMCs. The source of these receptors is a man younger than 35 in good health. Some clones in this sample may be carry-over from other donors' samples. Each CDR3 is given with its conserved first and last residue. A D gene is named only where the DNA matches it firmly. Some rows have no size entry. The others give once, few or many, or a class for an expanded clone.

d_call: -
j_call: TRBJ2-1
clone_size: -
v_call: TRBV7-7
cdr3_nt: TGTGCCAGCAGCTTGGGGCTCGGAGGGACCTACAATGAGCAGTTCTTC
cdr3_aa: CASSLGLGGTYNEQFF

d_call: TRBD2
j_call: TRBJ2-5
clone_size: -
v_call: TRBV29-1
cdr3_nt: TGCAGCGTTGCCCCTAGCGGAGGCGGGGAGACCCAGTACTTC
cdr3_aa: CSVAPSGGGETQYF

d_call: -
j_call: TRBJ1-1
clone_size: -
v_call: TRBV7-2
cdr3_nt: TGTGCCAGCAGCTTAACCCCATATAACACTGAAGCTTTCTTT
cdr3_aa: CASSLTPYNTEAFF

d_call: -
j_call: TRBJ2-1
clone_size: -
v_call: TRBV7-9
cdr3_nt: TGTGCCAGCAGTATGGGCAACTCCTACAATGAGCAGTTCTTC
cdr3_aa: CASSMGNSYNEQFF

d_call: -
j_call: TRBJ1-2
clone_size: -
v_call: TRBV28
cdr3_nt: TGTGCCAGCAGTCCCACCGGGGCGGGTGCTGCTAACTATGGCTACACCTTC
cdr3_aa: CASSPTGAGAANYGYTF

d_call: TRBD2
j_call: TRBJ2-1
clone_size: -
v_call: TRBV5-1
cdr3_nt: TGCGCCAGCAGCTCGGCGGGACTAGCGGTTTACAATGAGCAGTTCTTC
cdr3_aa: CASSSAGLAVYNEQFF

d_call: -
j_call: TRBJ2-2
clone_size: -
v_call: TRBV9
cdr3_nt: TGTGCCAGCAGCGCCCTCTGGACCGGGGAGCTGTTTTTT
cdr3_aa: CASSALWTGELFF

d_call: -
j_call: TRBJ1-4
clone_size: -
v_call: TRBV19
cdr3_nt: TGTGCCAGTAGTCACGAAAAACTGTTTTTT
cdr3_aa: CASSHEKLFF

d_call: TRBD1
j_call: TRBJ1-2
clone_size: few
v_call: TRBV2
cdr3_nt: TGTGCCAGCAGTGCCGGGACAGGGGGCTACTATGGCTACACCTTC
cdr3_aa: CASSAGTGGYYGYTF

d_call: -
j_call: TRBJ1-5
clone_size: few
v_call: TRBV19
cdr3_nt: TGTGCCAGTAGTATTCAGGGTTGGGGCAATCAGCCCCAGCATTTT
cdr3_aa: CASSIQGWGNQPQHF

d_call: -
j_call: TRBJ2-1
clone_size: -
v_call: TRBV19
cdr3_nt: TGTGCCAGTAGTATTTCCGGGCAAACCTACAATGAGCAGTTCTTC
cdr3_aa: CASSISGQTYNEQFF

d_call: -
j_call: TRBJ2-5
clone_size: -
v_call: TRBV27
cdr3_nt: TGTGCCAGCAGTTTAGGGGGATCGGTCCGAGAGACCCAGTACTTC
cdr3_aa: CASSLGGSVRETQYF

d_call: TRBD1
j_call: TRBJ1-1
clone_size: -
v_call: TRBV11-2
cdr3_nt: TGTGCCAGCAGCTTACGCTTGTTCAGGGGGCTGTACACTGAAGCTTTCTTT
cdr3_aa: CASSLRLFRGLYTEAFF

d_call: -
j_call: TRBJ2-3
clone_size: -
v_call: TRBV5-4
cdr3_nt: TGTGCCAGCAGCTCCAGCCCAGATACGCAGTATTTT
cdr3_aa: CASSSSPDTQYF

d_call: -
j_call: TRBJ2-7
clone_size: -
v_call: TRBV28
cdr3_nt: TGTGCCAGCAAAGAGTCCCGGGATCACCCCAAATACGGCTTC
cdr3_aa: CASKESRDHPKYGF

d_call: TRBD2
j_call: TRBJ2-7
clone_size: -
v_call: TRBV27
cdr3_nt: TGTGCCACCCTTCAACCCGAGCGGGATGCCAACGAGCAGTACTTC
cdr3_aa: CATLQPERDANEQYF

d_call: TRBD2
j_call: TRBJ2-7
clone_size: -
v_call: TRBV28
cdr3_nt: TGTGCCAGCAGTGGCGTGACTAGCGGGAGCAGGAACGAGCAGTACTTC
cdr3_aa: CASSGVTSGSRNEQYF

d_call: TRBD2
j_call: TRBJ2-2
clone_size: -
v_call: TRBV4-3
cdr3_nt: TGCGCCAGCAGCCAAGACTATCTAGCGGGAGGGGGCGGGGAGCTGTTTTTT
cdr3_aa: CASSQDYLAGGGGELFF

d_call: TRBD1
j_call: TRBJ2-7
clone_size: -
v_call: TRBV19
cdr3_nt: TGTGCCAGTAGTATCTCTACAGGGGGGAGCTCCTACGAGCAGTACTTC
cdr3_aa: CASSISTGGSSYEQYF

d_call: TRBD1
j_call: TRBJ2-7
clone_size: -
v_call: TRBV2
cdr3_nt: TGTGCCAGCTCCCGGGACAGGTCAATGGGAACTTTC
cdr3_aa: CASSRDRSMGTF

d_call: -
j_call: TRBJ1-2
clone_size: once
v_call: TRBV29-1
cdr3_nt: TGCAGCGTTGAAGGGGAGGGGCAGGGAAGCTATGGCTACACCTTC
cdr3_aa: CSVEGEGQGSYGYTF

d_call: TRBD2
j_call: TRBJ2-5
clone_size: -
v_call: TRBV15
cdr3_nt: TGTGCCACCAGCAGAGATAGGAGGCGATTAGCGGGGGGAGAGACCCAGTACTTC
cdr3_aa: CATSRDRRRLAGGETQYF

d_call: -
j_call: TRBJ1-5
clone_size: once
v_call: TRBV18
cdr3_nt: TGTGCCAGCTCACCTAATAGCAATCAGCCCCAGCATTTT
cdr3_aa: CASSPNSNQPQHF

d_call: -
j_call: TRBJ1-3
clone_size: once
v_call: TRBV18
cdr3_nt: TGTGCCAGCTCACCTCTGGACCTACCGGGTGGAAACACCATATATTTT
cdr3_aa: CASSPLDLPGGNTIYF

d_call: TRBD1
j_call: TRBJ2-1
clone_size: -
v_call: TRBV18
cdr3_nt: TGTGCCAGCTCACTTACAACAGGGGACAATGAGCAGTTCTTC
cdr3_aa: CASSLTTGDNEQFF

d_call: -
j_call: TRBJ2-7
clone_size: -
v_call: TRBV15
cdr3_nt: TGTGCCACCAGCCCTCGGGGGCGCGAGCAGTACTTC
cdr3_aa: CATSPRGREQYF

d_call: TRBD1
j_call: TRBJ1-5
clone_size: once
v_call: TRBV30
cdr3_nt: TGTGCCTGGTCGGACAGGGGAAGTTCCCAGCATTTT
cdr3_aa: CAWSDRGSSQHF

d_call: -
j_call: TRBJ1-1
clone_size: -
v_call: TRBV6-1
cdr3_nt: TGTGCCAGCAGTGAAGGGACAGCTGGTGGGACTGAAGCTTTCTTT
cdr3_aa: CASSEGTAGGTEAFF

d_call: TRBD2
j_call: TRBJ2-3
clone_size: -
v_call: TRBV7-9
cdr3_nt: TGTGCCAGCAGCTTAACTGGCGGGAGCGGAGATACGCAGTATTTT
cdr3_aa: CASSLTGGSGDTQYF

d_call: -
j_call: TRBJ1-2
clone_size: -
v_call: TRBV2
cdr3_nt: TGTGCCAGCAGTGAAAGGCCAGGAGGCTACACCTTC
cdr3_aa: CASSERPGGYTF

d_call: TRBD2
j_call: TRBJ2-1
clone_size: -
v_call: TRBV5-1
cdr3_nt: TGCGCCAGCAGCTTTAGCGGGAGGTCCTACAATGAGCAGTTCTTC
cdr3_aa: CASSFSGRSYNEQFF

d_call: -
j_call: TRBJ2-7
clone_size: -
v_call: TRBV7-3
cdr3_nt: TGTGCCAGCAGCCCGGGGGACAGCTTATCCTACGAGCAGTACTTC
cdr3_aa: CASSPGDSLSYEQYF

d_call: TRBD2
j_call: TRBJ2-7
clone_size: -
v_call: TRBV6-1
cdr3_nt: TGTGCCAGCAGGTCCCTAGCGGGAGGCTACGAGCAGTACTTC
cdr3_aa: CASRSLAGGYEQYF

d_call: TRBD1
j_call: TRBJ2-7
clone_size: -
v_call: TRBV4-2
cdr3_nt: TGTGCCAGCAGCCAGGCGGGGACAGGGAGCGAGCAGTACTTC
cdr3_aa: CASSQAGTGSEQYF

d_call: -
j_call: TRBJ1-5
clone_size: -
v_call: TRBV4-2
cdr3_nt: TGTGCCAGCAGCCAAGATCGTTCCGCGGTGAAGCCCCAGCATTTT
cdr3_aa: CASSQDRSAVKPQHF

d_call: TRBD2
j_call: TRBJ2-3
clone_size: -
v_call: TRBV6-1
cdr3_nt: TGTGCCAGCAGAGCCAGACTAGCCGGGCCAGATACGCAGTATTTT
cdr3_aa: CASRARLAGPDTQYF

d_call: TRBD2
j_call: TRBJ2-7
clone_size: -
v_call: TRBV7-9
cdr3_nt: TGTGCCAGCGTTAGCGGGAGTCTCCCGGGCTCCTACGAGCAGTACTTC
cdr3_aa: CASVSGSLPGSYEQYF

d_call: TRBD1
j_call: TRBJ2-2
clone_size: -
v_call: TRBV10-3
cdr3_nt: TGTGCCATCAGTGAGGGACAGGGTGAGGGATCCGGGGAGCTGTTTTTT
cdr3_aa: CAISEGQGEGSGELFF

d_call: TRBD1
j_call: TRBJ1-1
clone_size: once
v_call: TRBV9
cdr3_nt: TGTGCCAGCAGCCTTAGTACAGGGGGCACTGAAGCTTTCTTT
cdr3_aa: CASSLSTGGTEAFF

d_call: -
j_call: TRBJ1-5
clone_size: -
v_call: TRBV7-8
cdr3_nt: TGTGCCAGCAGCTTCCGTGAGGTTGGCAATCAGCCCCAGCATTTT
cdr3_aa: CASSFREVGNQPQHF

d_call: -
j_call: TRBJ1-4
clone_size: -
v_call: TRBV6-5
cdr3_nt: TGTGCCAGCAGTTATACCAAAGGAAAACTGTTTTTT
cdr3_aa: CASSYTKGKLFF

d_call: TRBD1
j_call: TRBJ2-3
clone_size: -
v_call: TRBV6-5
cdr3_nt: TGTGCCAGCAGGAGGACAGGGGGCTCAGATACGCAGTATTTT
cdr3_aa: CASRRTGGSDTQYF

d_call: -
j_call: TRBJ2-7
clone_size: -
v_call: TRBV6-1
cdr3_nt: TGTGCCAGCGTTCCCCCCGGCTCTCCCCCCTACGAGCAGTACTTC
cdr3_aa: CASVPPGSPPYEQYF

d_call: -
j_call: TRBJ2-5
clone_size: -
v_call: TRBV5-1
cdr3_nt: TGCGCCAGCAGCTTAACTGCGGGGGCCGGCGCGGAGACCCAGTACTTC
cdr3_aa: CASSLTAGAGAETQYF

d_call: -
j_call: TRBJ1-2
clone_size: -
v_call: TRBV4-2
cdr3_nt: TGTGCCAGCAGCCAAGGCGGGACTCCAAGAAGGTATGGCTACACCTTC
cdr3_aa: CASSQGGTPRRYGYTF

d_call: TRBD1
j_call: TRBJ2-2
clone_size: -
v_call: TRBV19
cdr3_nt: TGTGCCAGTAGCCGGGACAGGGGAAACACCGGGGAGCTGTTTTTT
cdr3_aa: CASSRDRGNTGELFF

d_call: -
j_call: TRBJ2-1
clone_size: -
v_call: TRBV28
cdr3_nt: TGTGCCAGCAGTAACCGGTACAATGAGCAGTTCTTC
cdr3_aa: CASSNRYNEQFF

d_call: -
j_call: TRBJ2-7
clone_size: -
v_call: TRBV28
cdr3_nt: TGTGCCAGCACCCCGGGACGGCGTAGCTACGAGCAGTACTTC
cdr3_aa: CASTPGRRSYEQYF

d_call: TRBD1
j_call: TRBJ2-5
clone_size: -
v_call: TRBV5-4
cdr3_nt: TGTGCCAGCAGCTTGGCCGGGCGTGGACAGGCTCCTGAGACCCAGTACTTC
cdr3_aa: CASSLAGRGQAPETQYF

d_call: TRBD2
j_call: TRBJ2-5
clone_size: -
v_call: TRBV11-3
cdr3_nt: TGTGCCAGCAGCTCAACGCGGGAGGGCGTGGAGACCCAGTACTTC
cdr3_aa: CASSSTREGVETQYF

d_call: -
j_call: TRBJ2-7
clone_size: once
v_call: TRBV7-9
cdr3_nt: TGTGCCAGCAGCTTGCAGGACAGGCAGTACTTC
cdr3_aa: CASSLQDRQYF

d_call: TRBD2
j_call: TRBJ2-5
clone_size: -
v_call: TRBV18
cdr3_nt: TGTGCCAGCTCACCACCTTACCCTAGCGGTACTCAAGAGACCCAGTACTTC
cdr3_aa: CASSPPYPSGTQETQYF

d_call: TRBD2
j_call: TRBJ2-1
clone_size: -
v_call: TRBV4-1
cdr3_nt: TGCGCCAGCAGGTCGCCTGGGACTACACTTTACAATGAGCAGTTCTTC
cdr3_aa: CASRSPGTTLYNEQFF

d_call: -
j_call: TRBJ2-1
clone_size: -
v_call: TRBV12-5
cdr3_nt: TGTGCTAGTGGTACCCGCCTAGGCGGGAATGAGCAGTTCTTC
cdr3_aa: CASGTRLGGNEQFF

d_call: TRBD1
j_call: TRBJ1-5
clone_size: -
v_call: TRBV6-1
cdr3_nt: TGTGCCAGCAGAGCCGACAGGGCCGTGCAGCCCCAGCATTTT
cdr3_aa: CASRADRAVQPQHF

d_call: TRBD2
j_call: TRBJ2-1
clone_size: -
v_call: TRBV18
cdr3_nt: TGTGCCAGCTCAAGACTAGCGGGAGGGGTTTTATACAATGAGCAGTTCTTC
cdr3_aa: CASSRLAGGVLYNEQFF

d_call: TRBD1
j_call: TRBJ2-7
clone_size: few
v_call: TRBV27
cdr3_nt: TGTGCCAGCACTCCAGCCGGGACAGGGGACTACGAGCAGTACTTC
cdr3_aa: CASTPAGTGDYEQYF

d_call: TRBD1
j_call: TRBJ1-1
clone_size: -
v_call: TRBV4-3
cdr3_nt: TGCGCCAGCAGCCCACAGGGGGCCGGGACTGAAGCTTTCTTT
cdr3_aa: CASSPQGAGTEAFF

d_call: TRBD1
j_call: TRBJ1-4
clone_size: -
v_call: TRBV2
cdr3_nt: TGTGCCAGCAGTCGGGACAGGAATGAAAAACTGTTTTTT
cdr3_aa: CASSRDRNEKLFF

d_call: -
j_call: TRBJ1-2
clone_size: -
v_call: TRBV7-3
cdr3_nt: TGTGCCAGCAGCTTAGGGTCGGGAGGGGATGGCTACACCTTC
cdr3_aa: CASSLGSGGDGYTF